This T cell receptor beta chain comes out of a study of STAT5B mutations in CD4+ large granular lymphocyte leukemia. Overall study results and limits: Compared with healthy controls (2/35), patient top clones favored TRBV06 (8/27). Patient CD4-sorted repertoires stayed more clonal than healthy ones after leukemic-clone removal.

The protocol was immunoSEQ multiplex PCR, while the TCRdb copy is restricted to in-frame clones and leaves out a portion. The repertoire consists of approximately 25,000 clones, with 60% to 80% occurring once and the leading ten covering around 9.6%. Turning to this clone: Its target is not known.

The CDR3 consists of 17 residues. Between the trimmed V and J ends, which lost 0 bases and 3 bases, there was a span of 17 bases. V is TRBV23-1 and J is TRBJ1-1; D gene uncertain. TRBV23-1 is given ORF status, its function remaining uncertain. The origin of this receptor is a human donor in good health. Sequences were obtained from CD4+ T cells from blood buffy coats. CDR3 protein: CASSQSKKCRYHTEAFF. The CDR3 region has the DNA TGCGCCAGCAGTCAATCGAAAAAATGCCGGTACCACACTGAAGCTTTCTTT.